These 24 T cell receptor beta chains originate from one sample sequenced in a study of shared clonotypes between healthy human individuals. Assay: immunoSEQ multiplex PCR; the TCRdb copy retains only in-frame clones and omits some. Of 450,000 to 500,000 clones in the sample, around 85% are singletons; the top ten hold roughly 13%. Sequencing was performed on PBMCs. All receptors derive from a woman in her thirties or forties in good health. Some clones in this sample may be carry-over from other donors' samples.

Of note for this clone: This same CDR3 is encoded by further DNA sequences in the sample. J is TRBJ2-5 and V is TRBV25-1, with TRBD1 matching 7 bases. The CDR3 runs to 13 residues. From germline, CDR1 is MGHDK and CDR2 SYGVNS. V lost 4 bases and J lost 4; bases outside the gene matches: 3. The CDR3 sequence is CASSAGGGETQYF. The CDR3 coding sequence is TGTGCCAGCAGTGCAGGGGGTGGAGAGACCCAGTACTTC.

CDR3 nucleotides: TGTGCCAGCAGCCCCGTGGGACAGGGGTTTCGAAAACTGTTTTTT. Its protein product is CASSPVGQGFRKLFF. V gene TRBV7-2 combines with J gene TRBJ1-4, with TRBD1 matching over 10 bases. This CDR3 contains 15 residues. CDR1 is SGHTA and CDR2 is FQGNSA in the germline V gene. V lost 5 bases and J lost 10; bases outside the gene matches: 10.

Regarding this clone: A much larger clone lies one base from this, so it may be a read error. This chain links TRBV5-8 with TRBJ2-2, with TRBD2 identical over 9 bases. CDR3 length equals 17 residues. Trimming cost V 3 bases and J 4 bases; bases outside gene matches: 10. Germline CDR1 SGHTS, CDR2 YDEGEE. The DNA of the CDR3 is TGTGCCAGCAGCTCCCTCGGGACTAGCTGTTCCACCGGGGAGCTGTTTTTT. As protein: CASSSLGTSCSTGELFF. Full variable domain (missing parts from reference TRBV5-8 and TRBJ2-2): EAGVTQSPTHLIKTRGQQATLRCSPISGHTSVYWYQQALGLGLQFLLWYDEGEERNRGNFPPRFSGRQFPNYSSELNVNALELEDSALYLCASSSLGTSCSTGELFFGEGSRLTVL.

The rearrangement links TRBV7-9 to TRBJ2-7; the match to TRBD1 covers 7 bases. The CDR3 covers 13 residues. The J segment lost 3 bases and the V segment lost 7 bases, leaving 6 bases of the junction unmatched. Germline V gene sequence: CDR1 SEHNR, CDR2 FQNEAQ (reference sequence). The CDR3 reads CASTKGQNYEQYF. In nucleotides, the CDR3 is TGTGCCAGCACCAAGGGACAGAACTACGAGCAGTACTTC.

V usage is TRBV5-1 and J usage is TRBJ2-5; no clear D gene. V lost 3 bases to trimming and J lost 5 bases, with 11 bases between them. CDR3 length: 13 residues. Germline V gene data show CDR1 as SGHRS and CDR2 as YFSETQ. Here the CDR3 DNA reads TGCGCCAGCAGCTCGCGATCAGATGAGACCCAGTACTTC. Residues: CASSSRSDETQYF.

The chain recombines TRBV14 with TRBJ1-2; possible D gene TRBD1, 5 bases. The germline V gene has CDR1 SGHDN and CDR2 FVKESK. With 1 base removed from V and 2 bases from J, the gap between germline ends came to 11 bases. The CDR3 runs to 15 residues. Here the CDR3 reads CASSQGQLRNYGYTF. CDR3 DNA sequence: TGTGCCAGCAGCCAAGGACAGCTACGGAACTATGGCTACACCTTC.

The chain carries TRBV7-9 and TRBJ1-3; no clear D. Per germline, CDR1 SEHNR and CDR2 FQNEAQ (reference sequence). Trimming cost V 2 bases and J 4 bases, with 12 bases left between them. The CDR3 covers 15 residues. This CDR3 reads CASSLSIGSGNTIYF. CDR3 sequence (DNA): TGTGCCAGCAGCTTATCGATCGGTTCCGGAAACACCATATATTTT.

As for this clone: A much larger clonotype is one base distant, so this may be a read error. Other DNA sequences in the same sample also yield this CDR3. V and J are TRBV7-9 and TRBJ2-3; D ambiguous. Germline CDR1 reads SEHNR; CDR2 reads FQNEAQ (reference sequence). CDR3 length: 13 amino acids. V gave up 2 bases and J gave up 7 bases, with 10 bases separating them. The CDR3 DNA follows: TGTGCCAGCAGCTTAAGGGCTACTCATACGCAGTATTTT. Its protein is CASSLRATHTQYF. The whole variable domain, filled in from reference TRBV7-9 and TRBJ2-3, reads DTGVSQNPRHKITKRGQNVTFRCDPISEHNRLYWYRQTLGQGPEFLTYFQNEAQLEKSRLLSDRFSAERPKGSFSTLEIQRTEQGDSAMYLCASSLRATHTQYFGPGTRLTVL.

The gene calls are TRBV28 and TRBJ2-1; 8 nucleotides agree with TRBD2. With 5 bases clipped from V and 2 bases from J, the junction kept 8 bases outside the gene matches. Germline loops: CDR1 MDHEN, CDR2 SYDVKM. The CDR3 is 16 residues long. In DNA, the CDR3 is TGTGCCAGCAGTCCGCCGGGACTAGAGGCCTACAATGAGCAGTTCTTC. Translation gives CASSPPGLEAYNEQFF.

For this clone: One base separates it from a far larger clone, so it is likely a read error. This sample also contains other DNA sequences that code for the same CDR3. The chain joins TRBV29-1 to TRBJ1-1, with D possibly being TRBD1 (5 bases). V was trimmed by 8 bases and J by 7 bases, leaving 17 bases between them. Germline CDR1 and CDR2: SQVTM and ANQGSEA. This CDR3 contains 12 residues. CDR3: CSWARGANEAFF. CDR3 DNA: TGCAGCTGGGCGAGAGGGGCCAATGAAGCTTTCTTT.

V is TRBV2 and J is TRBJ1-5; 9 bases map to TRBD1. From germline, CDR1 is SNHLY and CDR2 FYNNEI. J was trimmed by 0 bases and V by 1 base; bases with no gene match: 4. The CDR3 runs 17 residues. CDR3 DNA sequence: TGTGCCAGCAGTGAAGAAACAGGGGGCAATAGCAATCAGCCCCAGCATTTT. Its translation is CASSEETGGNSNQPQHF.

This clone has only one observation. A read error may be the cause here, since a much bigger clone is one base away. The genes are TRBV11-2 and TRBJ2-5; D may be TRBD2 (6 bases). CDR3 length: 13 amino acids. V was pared by 6 bases and J by 1 base, with 9 bases between. CDR1 is SGHAT, CDR2 FQNNGV, per germline. CDR3 region: CASSRDFQETQYF. The CDR3 DNA reads as TGTGCCAGCAGTCGGGACTTCCAAGAGACCCAGTACTTC.

On this clone: Other DNA sequences in this specimen translate into the identical CDR3. J is TRBJ1-1 and V is TRBV5-1; D gene ambiguous. Germline V lookup: CDR1 SGHRS, CDR2 YFSETQ. CDR3 size: 13 residues. V was cut by 4 bases and J by 2 bases, with 9 bases left in between. CDR3 sequence (DNA): TGCGCCAGCAGCCCCCGACCTAACACTGAAGCTTTCTTT. As protein: CASSPRPNTEAFF. Full variable domain (outside the CDR3, taken from reference TRBV5-1 and TRBJ1-1): KAGVTQTPRYLIKTRGQQVTLSCSPISGHRSVSWYQQTPGQGLQFLFEYFSETQRNKGNFPGRFSGRQFSNSRSEMNVSTLELGDSALYLCASSPRPNTEAFFGQGTRLTVV.

The chain uses TRBV28 and TRBJ1-5, with 9 bases fitting TRBD1. The V gene's germline CDR1 is MDHEN and CDR2 SYDVKM. The J segment lost 9 bases and the V segment lost 4 bases, leaving 13 bases of the junction unmatched. The CDR3 spans 16 residues. The CDR3 reads CASSSISDRGLRPQHF. CDR3 DNA: TGTGCCAGCAGTTCGATATCGGACAGGGGCCTTAGGCCCCAGCATTTT. Full variable domain (remainder filled in from reference TRBV28 and TRBJ1-5): DVKVTQSSRYLVKRTGEKVFLECVQDMDHENMFWYRQDPGLGLRLIYFSYDVKMKEKGDIPEGYSVSREKKERFSLILESASTNQTSMYLCASSSISDRGLRPQHFGDGTRLSIL.

Turning to this clone: This likely traces to a read error, being one base from a far larger clone. The V gene is TRBV30, the J gene TRBJ2-1; D may correspond to TRBD1 or TRBD2 (6 bases each). Germline assignment: CDR1 GTSNPN and CDR2 SVGIG (reference sequence). The CDR3 length is 17 residues. In DNA, the CDR3 is TGTGCCTGGAGGGGTGGATTAGGGGGGCGCACCTACAATGATCAGTTCTTC. Amino acid sequence: CAWRGGLGGRTYNDQFF.

This chain's CDR3 is CASSPTRTDTEAFF. CDR3 in DNA: TGTGCCAGCAGTCCCACTCGTACGGACACTGAAGCTTTCTTT. This chain uses TRBV28 with TRBJ1-1; D not resolved. CDR3 length: 14 residues. CDR1 and CDR2 (germline): MDHEN, SYDVKM. V lost 5 bases, J lost 3 bases, and 13 bases lay in between.

Comments on this clone: A far larger clone lies a single base away; this is likely a read error. This sample includes further DNA sequences coding for the same CDR3. CDR3 protein: CASSLWSRMNTEAFF. In DNA form, the CDR3 reads TGCGCCAGCAGTTTATGGTCCAGAATGAACACTGAAGCTTTCTTT. The chain carries TRBV28 and TRBJ1-1; D not certain. The CDR3 extends over 15 amino acids. Germline CDR1 MDHEN, CDR2 SYDVKM.

This clone was picked up one time. This chain joins TRBV2 and TRBJ1-2, with D perhaps matching TRBD1 (5 bases). The germline V and J ends were trimmed by 2 bases and 6 bases, with 7 bases remaining between them. This CDR3 is built from 12 residues. CDR1 and CDR2 from the germline V gene are SNHLY and FYNNEI. The CDR3 sequence is CASSEWGNGYTF. The CDR3 region has the DNA TGTGCCAGCAGTGAATGGGGGAATGGCTACACCTTC.

This clone was counted once. The chain combines TRBV5-1 with TRBJ2-7; D ambiguous. The CDR3 contains 18 residues. V was trimmed by 0 bases and J by 3 bases, leaving 22 bases between them. Germline CDR1 reads SGHRS; CDR2 reads YFSETQ. The CDR3 DNA sequence: TGCGCCAGCAGCTTGGCCTGGTACCCAGGCGTAGACTTCTACGAGCAGTACTTC. It is translated as CASSLAWYPGVDFYEQYF. Looking up the rest from reference TRBV5-1 and TRBJ2-7 gives the full variable domain: KAGVTQTPRYLIKTRGQQVTLSCSPISGHRSVSWYQQTPGQGLQFLFEYFSETQRNKGNFPGRFSGRQFSNSRSEMNVSTLELGDSALYLCASSLAWYPGVDFYEQYFGPGTRLTVT.

V gene TRBV7-2 combines with J gene TRBJ2-7; TRBD1 aligns across 9 bases. Germline CDR1 reads SGHTA; CDR2 reads FQGNSA. The CDR3 totals 15 residues. V dropped 5 bases and J dropped 3; count of bases not matched to a gene: 8. The CDR3, as DNA: TGTGCCAGCAGCCCCAGACAGGGGGTAGACTACGAGCAGTACTTC. Translated, it gives CASSPRQGVDYEQYF.

The rearrangement joins TRBV4-2 to TRBJ2-6; D ambiguous. The V gene lost 1 base and the J gene lost 0 bases, with 7 bases spanning the gap. The germline CDR1 and CDR2 sequences are LGHNA and YNFKEQ. CDR3 length: 16 amino acids. The CDR3 region has the DNA TGTGCCAGCAGCCAAGTGCAGACCTCTGGGGCCAACGTCCTGACTTTC. Translated: CASSQVQTSGANVLTF.

Worth noting for this clone: At one boundary the junction diverges from the germline segment, which might be a read error. The chain has TRBV28 and TRBJ2-3; the D is unclear. Germline loops: CDR1 MDHEN, CDR2 SYDVKM. This CDR3 spans 12 amino acids. CDR3 nucleotides: TGTGCCAGCAGAAGTAACACAGATGCGCAGTATTTT. Translating it yields CASRSNTDAQYF. Using reference TRBV28 and TRBJ2-3 for the parts outside the CDR3, the full variable domain is DVKVTQSSRYLVKRTGEKVFLECVQDMDHENMFWYRQDPGLGLRLIYFSYDVKMKEKGDIPEGYSVSREKKERFSLILESASTNQTSMYLCASRSNTDAQYFGPGTRLTVL.

This chain joins TRBV5-1 and TRBJ2-5, with D uncertain. Germline loops: CDR1 SGHRS, CDR2 YFSETQ. The CDR3 spans 13 residues. Between the trimmed V and J ends, which lost 0 bases and 4 bases, there was a span of 7 bases. The CDR3 DNA reads as TGCGCCAGCAGCTTGGGCTCAGCAGAGACCCAGTACTTC. Translated, it gives CASSLGSAETQYF.

The CDR3 sequence: CASTSAPDIQSHGYTF. The CDR3 bases are TGTGCCAGTACCTCGGCTCCGGACATTCAAAGCCATGGCTACACCTTC. The rearrangement joins TRBV19 to TRBJ1-2, with D possibly TRBD1 on 5 matching bases. Germline V gene data show CDR1 as LNHDA and CDR2 as SQIVND (reference sequence). This CDR3 is built from 16 residues. Trimming left V 7 bases short and J 6 bases short, with 24 bases between.